This T cell receptor beta chain derives from a study of blood T cell dynamics during melanoma immunotherapy. In its sample, this clone was seen a few times. Here immunoSEQ multiplex PCR was the method, and the copy in TCRdb shows in-frame clones only, minus some. The data show 4,300 or so clones, 84% seen once. The time point here: pre-treatment baseline. CDR1 is SGHTA and CDR2 is FQGNSA in the germline V gene. V lost 8 bases, J lost 0 bases, and 13 bases lay in between. The CDR3 loop spans 15 amino acids. The TCR comes from a human donor with melanoma. The V gene is TRBV7-2, the J gene TRBJ2-2; D not certain. Sample: blood, taken from a patient treated with checkpoint blockade. Written as DNA, the CDR3 is TGTGCCAGCGGCACTTCCGCGGCGAACACCGGGGAGCTGTTTTTT. Translation: CASGTSAANTGELFF. The full variable domain, with the rest looked up from reference TRBV7-2 and TRBJ2-2, is GAGVSQSPSNKVTEKGKDVELRCDPISGHTALYWYRQSLGQGLEFLIYFQGNSAPDKSGLPSDRFSAERTGGSVSTLTIQRTQQEDSAVYLCASGTSAANTGELFFGEGSRLTVL.